This passage covers 25 T cell receptor beta chains from one sample sequenced in a study of cytomegalovirus exposure and HLA in healthy donors. In the PCR, 60 Vbeta and 13 Jbeta primers were used. Produced via immunoSEQ multiplex PCR; TCRdb's table is partial and in-frame only. The table records about 130,000 clones, around 69% of them present only once. Sequenced: PBMCs. All receptors derive from a human donor in good health.

This chain connects TRBV19 to TRBJ2-7; no clear D. Deletions cut 5 bases from V and 2 bases from J, with 10 bases between. This CDR3 spans 13 amino acids. Germline assignment: CDR1 LNHDA and CDR2 SQIVND (reference sequence). CDR3 region: CASSPAGPYEQYF. In nucleotides, the CDR3 is TGTGCCAGTAGTCCGGCTGGGCCCTACGAGCAGTACTTC.

The chain carries TRBV5-1 and TRBJ2-6; the D gene is possibly TRBD1 (5 bases). Germline V lookup: CDR1 SGHRS, CDR2 YFSETQ. Trimming cost V 4 bases and J 2 bases, with 16 bases left between them. This CDR3 has 17 amino acids. CDR3 nucleotides: TGCGCCAGCAGCGGGGCAACTTTGGGGACTGGGGCCAACGTCCTGACTTTC. This gives the protein CASSGATLGTGANVLTF.

The V call is TRBV5-1, the J call TRBJ2-5; tentatively, D is TRBD1 (5 bases). Per germline, CDR1 SGHRS and CDR2 YFSETQ. The CDR3 is made up of 14 amino acids. V lost 6 bases to trimming and J lost 3 bases, with 15 bases between them. The DNA for the CDR3 is TGCGCCAGCACCCTGGACATTTTTGAAGAGACCCAGTACTTC. The encoded protein is CASTLDIFEETQYF.

This sequence joins TRBV6-4 and TRBJ2-2, with TRBD1 as a possible D gene (6 bases). V lost 3 bases and J lost 4, with 6 bases in between. The CDR3 runs 13 residues. The germline gives CDR1 MRHNA, CDR2 SNTAGT. For the CDR3, the DNA is TGTGCCAGCAGTGAGGGGGCCACCGGGGAGCTGTTTTTT. This encodes CASSEGATGELFF.

This chain connects TRBV7-9 to TRBJ2-7; D gene uncertain. CDR1 and CDR2 (germline): SEHNR, FQNEAQ (reference sequence). V was clipped by 5 bases and J by 2 bases, with 7 bases between them. The CDR3 is made up of 12 amino acids. As DNA, the CDR3 is TGTGCCAGCAGCCCCGACACCTACGAGCAGTACTTC. This sequence encodes CASSPDTYEQYF.

The chain combines TRBV28 with TRBJ1-4, with D hard to call. The CDR3 is 14 amino acids. The V gene's germline CDR1 is MDHEN and CDR2 SYDVKM. V was cut by 3 bases and J by 4 bases, with 9 bases left in between. Here the CDR3 reads CASSFGQINEKLFF. CDR3 coding DNA: TGTGCCAGCAGTTTTGGGCAGATTAATGAAAAACTGTTTTTT.

The V call is TRBV6-1, the J call TRBJ2-5, with D unresolved. V was pared by 7 bases and J by 5 bases, with 11 bases between. Germline CDR1 reads MNHNS; CDR2 reads SASEGT. CDR3 length equals 12 residues. The CDR3 spells CASTRVSETQYF. The CDR3 coding sequence is TGTGCCAGCACACGGGTCTCGGAGACCCAGTACTTC.

This chain connects TRBV11-2 to TRBJ2-5; possibly TRBD2 for D (5 bases). Germline V lookup: CDR1 SGHAT, CDR2 FQNNGV. Trimming pared 0 bases from V and 5 bases from J, leaving 16 bases between. This CDR3 spans 16 amino acids. CDR3 DNA: TGTGCCAGCAGCTTAGATCTATACGGGGATCGGGAGACCCAGTACTTC. Translation gives CASSLDLYGDRETQYF. The full variable domain, rest sourced from reference TRBV11-2 and TRBJ2-5, is EAGVAQSPRYKIIEKRQSVAFWCNPISGHATLYWYQQILGQGPKLLIQFQNNGVVDDSQLPKDRFSAERLKGVDSTLKIQPAKLEDSAVYLCASSLDLYGDRETQYFGPGTRLLVL.

The chain recombines TRBV11-3 with TRBJ2-3, with D unresolved. Trimming left V 6 bases short and J 5 bases short, with 6 bases between. The CDR3 consists of 11 residues. Germline V gives CDR1 SGHNT, CDR2 YENEEA. The CDR3 spells CASRWRDTQYF. For the CDR3, the DNA is TGTGCCAGCAGGTGGAGAGATACGCAGTATTTT.

The chain combines TRBV27 with TRBJ2-7; the match to TRBD1 covers 10 bases. Germline CDR1 reads MNHEY; CDR2 reads SMNVEV (reference sequence). This CDR3 is built from 15 residues. The V gene end was trimmed by 4 bases and the J gene end by 2 bases; junction bases not matched to a gene: 5. The CDR3 DNA reads as TGTGCCAGCAGTTCCCTAGGACAGGGGGCCTACGAGCAGTACTTC. Its translation: CASSSLGQGAYEQYF.

The rearrangement links TRBV30 to TRBJ1-2; TRBD1 is a possible D gene (5 bases). The ends were cut back, 3 bases at V and 6 bases at J, with 8 bases in the middle. The V gene's germline CDR1 is GTSNPN and CDR2 SVGIG (reference sequence). The CDR3 spans 11 residues. In nucleotides, the CDR3 is TGTGCCTGGAGAAGGGGTAATGGCTACACCTTC. This gives the protein CAWRRGNGYTF.

This clone was observed a handful of times. V is TRBV27 and J is TRBJ2-4; weak D call: TRBD2 (7 bases). Trimming shortened V by 11 bases and J by 9 bases, and 20 bases separated the two germline ends. This CDR3 has 13 residues. Germline CDR1 reads MNHEY; CDR2 reads SMNVEV (reference sequence). The CDR3 DNA reads as TGTGCCTCCCGTTCGGGGGGCGGAGGCATTCAGTACTTC. Residues: CASRSGGGGIQYF.

V and J are TRBV9 and TRBJ1-2, with 10 bases identical to TRBD1. After removal of 4 bases from V and 5 bases from J, the junction contained 8 bases not matched to a gene. The CDR3 sequence is 15 residues long. Per the germline V gene, CDR1 is SGDLS and CDR2 is YYNGEE. CDR3 residues: CASSQKPGQGYGYTF. The CDR3 bases are TGTGCCAGCAGCCAGAAACCGGGACAGGGGTATGGCTACACCTTC.

This clone was counted only a few times. The V call is TRBV13, the J call TRBJ2-3; 11 nucleotides line up with TRBD2. CDR3 length: 20 residues. V lost 1 base, J lost 2 bases, and 14 bases stayed unmatched. Germline V gives CDR1 PRHDT, CDR2 FYEKMQ (reference sequence). The CDR3 sequence is CASSLEGLITTSGDTDTQYF. The DNA for the CDR3 is TGTGCCAGCAGCTTAGAGGGCCTAATCACGACTAGCGGGGACACAGATACGCAGTATTTT.

V and J are TRBV6-4 and TRBJ2-3; no clear D. The ends were cut back, 0 bases at V and 0 bases at J, with 7 bases in the middle. Germline V gene lookup returns CDR1 MRHNA and CDR2 SNTAGT. This CDR3 is 15 amino acids long. DNA for the CDR3: TGTGCCAGCAGTGACTCTCCGGGTAGCACAGATACGCAGTATTTT. It codes for CASSDSPGSTDTQYF.

The V call is TRBV7-5, the J call TRBJ2-7; whether TRBD2, the table's D call, matches the DNA was not checked. TRBV7-5 is marked as a pseudogene. The CDR3 sequence is 15 residues long. The CDR3 DNA is TGTGTCAGAAGCTTACCGGGACTAGGGTCCTACGAGCAGTACTTC. Translated: CVRSLPGLGSYEQYF.

Only a few counts were recorded for this clone. The chain carries TRBV7-2 and TRBJ2-7; 14 bases match TRBD2. CDR1 is SGHTA and CDR2 is FQGNSA in the germline V gene. J lost 4 bases, V lost 4 bases, and 6 bases had no gene match. This CDR3 has 16 residues. CDR3: CASSSRTSGGRYEQYF. In nucleotides, the CDR3 is TGTGCCAGCAGCTCCCGGACTAGCGGGGGGAGATACGAGCAGTACTTC.

This clone was recorded only once. The genes are TRBV19 and TRBJ1-5; 7 bases line up with TRBD1. V gave up 5 bases and J gave up 0 bases; unmatched junction bases: 4. The CDR3 length is 15 residues. Germline values: CDR1 LNHDA, CDR2 SQIVND (reference sequence). CDR3 nucleotides: TGTGCCAGTAGTCGGGACAGCTATAGCAATCAGCCCCAGCATTTT. Encoded protein: CASSRDSYSNQPQHF.

This chain joins TRBV21-1 and TRBJ1-5. TRBV21-1 is listed as a pseudogene. The CDR3 runs 17 residues. The CDR3 loop reads CASSKRGRKHSNQPQHF. The DNA of the CDR3 is TGTGCCAGCAGCAAACGCGGGCGGAAACATAGCAATCAGCCCCAGCATTTT.

This chain links TRBV7-3 with TRBJ2-1, with TRBD1 as a possible D gene (7 bases). CDR3 length: 18 residues. Trimming took off 5 bases at V and 0 bases at J, with 20 bases between the two ends. The germline V gene has CDR1 SGHTA and CDR2 FQGTGA. CDR3 coding DNA: TGTGCCAGCAGCGCCACAGGGGCCGCGGGGAGCTCCTACAATGAGCAGTTCTTC. Translated, it gives CASSATGAAGSSYNEQFF.

This chain links TRBV19 with TRBJ2-3, with 7 bases that match TRBD1. Germline V gives CDR1 LNHDA, CDR2 SQIVND (reference sequence). Trimming at V came to 7 bases and at J to 0 bases, leaving 7 bases not matched to a gene. The CDR3 spans 15 residues. CDR3: CASKPLTGSTDTQYF. CDR3 nucleotides: TGTGCCAGTAAGCCGCTGACAGGGAGCACAGATACGCAGTATTTT.

The chain employs TRBV27 and TRBJ1-5, with TRBD1 identical over 7 bases. The germline V gene encodes CDR1 MNHEY and CDR2 SMNVEV (reference sequence). Trimming took 8 bases from V and 4 from J; bases not matched to a gene: 8. The CDR3 is 14 amino acids. The CDR3 sequence is CASAPGTENQPQHF. The CDR3 DNA reads as TGTGCCAGCGCCCCCGGGACAGAAAATCAGCCCCAGCATTTT.

This clone came up a few times. The V call is TRBV7-9, the J call TRBJ2-4; D may be TRBD1 (5 bases). Germline V gene sequence: CDR1 SEHNR, CDR2 FQNEAQ (reference sequence). The CDR3 contains 15 residues. Trimming left V 1 base short and J 3 bases short, with 10 bases between. The CDR3 DNA reads as TGTGCCAGCAGCTTAGATGGGGCGCGCAAAAACATTCAGTACTTC. Translated, it gives CASSLDGARKNIQYF.

The chain joins TRBV7-9 to TRBJ2-1, with 8 bases lining up with TRBD2. CDR3 length: 17 residues. Germline V gene sequence: CDR1 SEHNR, CDR2 FQNEAQ (reference sequence). The V and J ends lost 3 bases and 4 bases, in that order; junction bases with no gene match: 11. CDR3 amino acids: CASSFPPPGGGYNEQFF. DNA for the CDR3: TGTGCCAGCAGCTTCCCCCCCCCGGGAGGGGGGTACAATGAGCAGTTCTTC.

This clone was seen only a few times. J is TRBJ2-2 and V is TRBV7-3; TRBD1 matches 7 bases. CDR1 is SGHTA, CDR2 FQGTGA, per germline. V was pared by 5 bases and J by 4 bases, with 4 bases of the junction left unmatched. The CDR3 covers 14 residues. The CDR3 loop is CASSPGTVTGELFF. The DNA for the CDR3 is TGTGCCAGCAGCCCCGGGACAGTCACCGGGGAGCTGTTTTTT.